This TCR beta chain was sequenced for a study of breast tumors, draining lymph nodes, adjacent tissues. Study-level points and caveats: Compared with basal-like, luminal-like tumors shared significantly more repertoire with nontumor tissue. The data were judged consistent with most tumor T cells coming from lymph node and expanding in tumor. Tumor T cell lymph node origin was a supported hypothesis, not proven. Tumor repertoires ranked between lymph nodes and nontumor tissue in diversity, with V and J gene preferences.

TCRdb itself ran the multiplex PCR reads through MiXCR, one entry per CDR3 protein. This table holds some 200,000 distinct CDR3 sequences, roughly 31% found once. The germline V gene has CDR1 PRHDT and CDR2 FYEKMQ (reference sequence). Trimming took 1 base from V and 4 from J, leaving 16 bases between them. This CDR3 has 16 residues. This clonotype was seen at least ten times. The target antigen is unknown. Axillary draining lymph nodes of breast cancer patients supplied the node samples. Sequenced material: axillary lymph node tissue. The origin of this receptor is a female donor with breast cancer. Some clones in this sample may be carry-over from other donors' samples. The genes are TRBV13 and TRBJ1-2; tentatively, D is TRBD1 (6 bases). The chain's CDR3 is CASSLEGELLPYGYTF. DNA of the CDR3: TGTGCCAGCAGCTTAGAGGGGGAGCTACTACCCTATGGCTACACCTTC.